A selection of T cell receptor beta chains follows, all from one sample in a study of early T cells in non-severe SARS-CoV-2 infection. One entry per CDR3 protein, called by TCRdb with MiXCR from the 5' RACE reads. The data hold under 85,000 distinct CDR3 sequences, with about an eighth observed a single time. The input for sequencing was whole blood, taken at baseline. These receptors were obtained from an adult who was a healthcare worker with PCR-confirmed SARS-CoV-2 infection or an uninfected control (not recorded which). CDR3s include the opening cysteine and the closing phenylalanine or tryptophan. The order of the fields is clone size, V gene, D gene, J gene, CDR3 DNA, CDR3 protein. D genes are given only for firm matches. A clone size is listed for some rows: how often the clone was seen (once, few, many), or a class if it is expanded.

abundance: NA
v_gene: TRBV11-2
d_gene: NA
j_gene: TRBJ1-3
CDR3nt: TGTGCCAGCAGCCCCGGTCGAGTCCACTCTGGAAACACCATATATTTT
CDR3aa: CASSPGRVHSGNTIYF

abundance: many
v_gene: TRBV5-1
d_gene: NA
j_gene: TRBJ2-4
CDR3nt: TGCGCCAGCAGCTCCGAAGGGTCGAACATTCAGTACTTC
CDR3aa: CASSSEGSNIQYF

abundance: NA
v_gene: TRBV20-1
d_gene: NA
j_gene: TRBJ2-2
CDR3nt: TGCAGTGCTAGCCAGAACACCGGGGAGCTGTTTTTT
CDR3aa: CSASQNTGELFF

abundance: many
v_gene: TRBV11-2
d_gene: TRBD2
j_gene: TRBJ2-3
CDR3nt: TGTGCCAGCAGCTTAGCGGTAGCGGGAGGGGCAGATACGCAGTATTTT
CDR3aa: CASSLAVAGGADTQYF

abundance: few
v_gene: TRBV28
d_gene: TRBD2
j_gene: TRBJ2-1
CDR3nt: TGTGCCAGCAGTTTTCTGGCGGGAGTGGATTCCTACAATGAGCAGTTCTTC
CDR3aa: CASSFLAGVDSYNEQFF

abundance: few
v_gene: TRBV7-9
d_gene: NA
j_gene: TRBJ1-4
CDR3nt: TGTGCCAGCAGCTTATACACTGGGGGAAAACTGTTTTTT
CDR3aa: CASSLYTGGKLFF

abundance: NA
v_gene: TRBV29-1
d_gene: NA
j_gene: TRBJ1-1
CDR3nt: TGCAGCGTTGACCTCCAGGGGCCGAACACTGAAGCTTTCTTT
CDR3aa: CSVDLQGPNTEAFF

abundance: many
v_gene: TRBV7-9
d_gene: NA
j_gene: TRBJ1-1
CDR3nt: TGTGCCAGCAGCCCCTTAGGGGCCCTGAACACTGAAGCTTTCTTT
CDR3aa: CASSPLGALNTEAFF

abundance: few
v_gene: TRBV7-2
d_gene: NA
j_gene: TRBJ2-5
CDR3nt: TGTGCCAGCAGCTTAGCGGGAGTCCCCCAAGAGACCCAGTACTTC
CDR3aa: CASSLAGVPQETQYF

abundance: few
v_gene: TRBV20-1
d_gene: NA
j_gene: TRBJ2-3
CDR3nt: TGCAGTGCTAGATGGGGGACGGGAGATACGCAGTATTTT
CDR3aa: CSARWGTGDTQYF

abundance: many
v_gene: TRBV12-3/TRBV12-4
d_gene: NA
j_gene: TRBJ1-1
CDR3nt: TGTGCCAGCAGTCCGTCGCCGGTGATGAACACTGAAGCTTTCTTT
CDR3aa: CASSPSPVMNTEAFF

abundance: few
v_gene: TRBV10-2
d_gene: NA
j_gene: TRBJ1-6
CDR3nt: TGCGCCAGCAGTGAGACAGCCTATAATTCACCCCTCCACTTT
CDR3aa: CASSETAYNSPLHF

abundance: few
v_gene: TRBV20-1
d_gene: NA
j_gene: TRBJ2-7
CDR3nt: TGCAGTGCTAGAGAAGTGGGCTACGAGCAGTACTTC
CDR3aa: CSAREVGYEQYF

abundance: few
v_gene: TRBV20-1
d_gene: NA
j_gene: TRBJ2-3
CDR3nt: TGCAGTGCCCATAGCATAGCAGATACGCAGTATTTT
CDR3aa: CSAHSIADTQYF

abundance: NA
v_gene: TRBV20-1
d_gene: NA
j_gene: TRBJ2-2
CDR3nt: TGCAGTGCTAGAGGGGGTTTCGGGGAGCTGTTTTTT
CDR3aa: CSARGGFGELFF

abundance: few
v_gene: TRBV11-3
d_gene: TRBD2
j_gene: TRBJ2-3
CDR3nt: TGTGCCAGCAGCTTTCGGACTAGCGGGATCACAGATACGCAGTATTTT
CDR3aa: CASSFRTSGITDTQYF

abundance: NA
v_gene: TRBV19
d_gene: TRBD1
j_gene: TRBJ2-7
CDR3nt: TGTGCCAGTAGTGCGTCAGGGGGCTCCTACGAGCAGTACTTC
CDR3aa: CASSASGGSYEQYF

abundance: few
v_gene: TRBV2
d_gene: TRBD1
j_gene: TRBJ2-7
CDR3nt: TGTGCCAGCACCCTACCATCCGGGACAGGGCAGGGGCAGTACTTC
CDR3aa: CASTLPSGTGQGQYF

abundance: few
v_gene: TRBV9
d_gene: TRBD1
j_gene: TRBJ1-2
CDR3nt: TGTGCCAGTAGGACAGGGAACGGCTACACCTTC
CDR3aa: CASRTGNGYTF

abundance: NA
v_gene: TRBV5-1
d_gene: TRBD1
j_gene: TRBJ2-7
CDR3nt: TGCGCCAGCAGCTCCGGGACAGGGTTTCTCCCTGCGTACTTC
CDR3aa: CASSSGTGFLPAYF

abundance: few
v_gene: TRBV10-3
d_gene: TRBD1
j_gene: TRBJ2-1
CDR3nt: TGTGCCATCACCTCGGACAGGCACAATGAGCAGTTCTTC
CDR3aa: CAITSDRHNEQFF

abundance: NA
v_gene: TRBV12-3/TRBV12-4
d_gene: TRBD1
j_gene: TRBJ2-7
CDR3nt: TGTGCCAGCAGTAGAACCGGGGTTATTCCGGGACAGCACTACGAGCAGTACTTC
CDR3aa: CASSRTGVIPGQHYEQYF

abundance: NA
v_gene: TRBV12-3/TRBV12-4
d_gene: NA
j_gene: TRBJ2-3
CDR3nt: TGTACCAGCATCCAGGGGCAGTCTACAGATACGCAGTATTTT
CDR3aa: CTSIQGQSTDTQYF

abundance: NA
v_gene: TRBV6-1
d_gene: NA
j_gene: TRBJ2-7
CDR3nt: TGTGTCAGCAGTGAAGGTCTTTCCTACGAGCAGTACTTC
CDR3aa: CVSSEGLSYEQYF

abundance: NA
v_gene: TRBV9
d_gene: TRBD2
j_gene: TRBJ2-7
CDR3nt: TGTGCCAGCAGCAAGACTAGCGGGGCGACCTACGAGCAGTACTTC
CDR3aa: CASSKTSGATYEQYF

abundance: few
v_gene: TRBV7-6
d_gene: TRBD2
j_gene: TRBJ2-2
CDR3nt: TGTGCCAGCAGCTTAAGCACTAGCGGGGGGTCGAACACCGGGGAGCTGTTTTTT
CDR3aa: CASSLSTSGGSNTGELFF

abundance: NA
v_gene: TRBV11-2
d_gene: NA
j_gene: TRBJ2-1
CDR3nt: TGTGCCAGCAGCTTAGATTACTGGGGCAATGAGCAGTTCTTC
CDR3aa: CASSLDYWGNEQFF

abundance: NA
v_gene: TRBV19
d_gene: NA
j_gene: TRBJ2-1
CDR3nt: TGTGCCAGTAGTAACGTCCCGAGCTCCTACAATGAGCAGTTCTTC
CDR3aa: CASSNVPSSYNEQFF

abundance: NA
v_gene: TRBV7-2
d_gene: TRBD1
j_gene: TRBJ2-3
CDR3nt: TGTGCCAGCAGTAAGGACAGGGGGCGCCCAGATACGCAGTATTTT
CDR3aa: CASSKDRGRPDTQYF

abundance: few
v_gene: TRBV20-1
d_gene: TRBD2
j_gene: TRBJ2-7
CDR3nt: TGCAGTGCTAGAGAGCCTAGCGGCTACGAGCAGTACTTC
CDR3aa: CSAREPSGYEQYF

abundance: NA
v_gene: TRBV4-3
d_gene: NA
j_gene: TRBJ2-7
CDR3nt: TGCGCCAGCAGCCAAGATTGGGCTAGCGACGAGCAGTACTTC
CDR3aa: CASSQDWASDEQYF

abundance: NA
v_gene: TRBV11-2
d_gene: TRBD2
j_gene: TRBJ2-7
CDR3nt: TGTGCCAGCAGCTTAGTAGCGGGAGTGGCCTACGAGCAGTACTTC
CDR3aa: CASSLVAGVAYEQYF

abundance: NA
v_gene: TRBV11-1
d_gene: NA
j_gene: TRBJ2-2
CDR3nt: TGTGCCAGCACCTTCTTCGCCAACACCGGGGAGCTGTTTTTT
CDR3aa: CASTFFANTGELFF

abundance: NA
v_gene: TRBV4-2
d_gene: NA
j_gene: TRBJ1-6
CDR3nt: TGTGCCAGCAGCCTCCCTGCGACGAATTCACCCCTCCACTTT
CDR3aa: CASSLPATNSPLHF

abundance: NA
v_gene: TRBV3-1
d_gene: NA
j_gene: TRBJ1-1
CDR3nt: TGTGCCAGCAGCCCCTCCTCCTGGGTCACTGAAGCTTTCTTT
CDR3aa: CASSPSSWVTEAFF

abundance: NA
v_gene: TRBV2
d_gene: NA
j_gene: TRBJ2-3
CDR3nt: TGTGCCAGCAGTGATCGACTACTAGTGGCAGATACGCAGTATTTT
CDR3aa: CASSDRLLVADTQYF

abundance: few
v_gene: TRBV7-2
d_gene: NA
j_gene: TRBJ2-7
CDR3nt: TGTGCCAGCAGCTTATCCTTTCTGCTCTACGAGCAGTACTTC
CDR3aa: CASSLSFLLYEQYF

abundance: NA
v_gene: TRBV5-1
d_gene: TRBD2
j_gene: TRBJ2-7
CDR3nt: TGCGCCAGCAGCACCTGGGCTGCTAGCGGGAGTGTAAACGAGCAGTACTTC
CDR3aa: CASSTWAASGSVNEQYF

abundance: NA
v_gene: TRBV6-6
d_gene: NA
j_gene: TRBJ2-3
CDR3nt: TGTGCCAGCAGTTACGGTCAAGGAGGTGCCACAGATACGCAGTATTTT
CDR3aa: CASSYGQGGATDTQYF

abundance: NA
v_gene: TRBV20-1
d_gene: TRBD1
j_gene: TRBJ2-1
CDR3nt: TGCAGTGGCCCAGGGGGCTACAATGAGCAGTTCTTC
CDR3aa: CSGPGGYNEQFF

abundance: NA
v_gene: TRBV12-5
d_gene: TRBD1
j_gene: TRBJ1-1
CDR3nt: TGTGCTAGTGGAATCGGACAGGGCGCCTTCTTT
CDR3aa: CASGIGQGAFF

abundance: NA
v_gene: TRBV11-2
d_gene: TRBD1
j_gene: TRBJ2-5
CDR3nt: TGTGCCAGCAGCCCGGGACAGGGGGCAAACTTTCCACAAGAGACCCAGTACTTC
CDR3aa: CASSPGQGANFPQETQYF

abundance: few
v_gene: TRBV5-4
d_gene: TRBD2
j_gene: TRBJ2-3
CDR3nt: TGTGCCAGCAGCTGGGGACTAGCGGGATCGGCAGATACGCAGTATTTT
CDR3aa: CASSWGLAGSADTQYF

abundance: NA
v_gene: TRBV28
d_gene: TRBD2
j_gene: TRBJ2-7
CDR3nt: TGTGCCAGCAGCCTCACTAGCGGGGTATCCTACGAGCAGTACTTC
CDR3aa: CASSLTSGVSYEQYF

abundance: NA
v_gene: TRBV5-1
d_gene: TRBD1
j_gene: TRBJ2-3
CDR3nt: TGCGCCAGCAGCTTGGGGACAGGATACACAGATACGCAGTATTTT
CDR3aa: CASSLGTGYTDTQYF

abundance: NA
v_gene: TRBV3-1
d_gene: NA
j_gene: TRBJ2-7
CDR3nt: TGTGCCAGCAGCCAAGCGGGATACGAGCAGTACTTC
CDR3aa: CASSQAGYEQYF

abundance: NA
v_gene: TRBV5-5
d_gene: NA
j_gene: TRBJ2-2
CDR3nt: TGTGCCAGCAGCTTATTTTGGTACGGGGAGCTGTTTTTT
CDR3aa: CASSLFWYGELFF

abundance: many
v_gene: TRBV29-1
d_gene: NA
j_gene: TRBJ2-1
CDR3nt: TGCAGCGTTGAGGAGAGCAATGAGCAGTTCTTC
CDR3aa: CSVEESNEQFF

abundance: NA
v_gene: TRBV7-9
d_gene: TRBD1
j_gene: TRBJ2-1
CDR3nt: TGTGCCAGCAGCCCGAGGACAGGGGTGTTGGACAATGAGCAGTTCTTC
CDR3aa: CASSPRTGVLDNEQFF

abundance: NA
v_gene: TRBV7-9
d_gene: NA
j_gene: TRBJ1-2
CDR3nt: TGTGCCAGCAGCTTAGGGGGAATTGGCTACACCTTC
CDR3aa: CASSLGGIGYTF

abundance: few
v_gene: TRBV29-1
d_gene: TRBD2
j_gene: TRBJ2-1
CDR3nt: TGCAGCGTTGAAGGGCTAGCGGGAGGGCCATCCTACAATGAGCAGTTCTTC
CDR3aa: CSVEGLAGGPSYNEQFF

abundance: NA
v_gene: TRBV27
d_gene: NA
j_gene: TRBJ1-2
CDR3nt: TGTGCCAGCAGTTTCCCTAGGACGGGCGGGTATGGCTACACCTTC
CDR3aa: CASSFPRTGGYGYTF

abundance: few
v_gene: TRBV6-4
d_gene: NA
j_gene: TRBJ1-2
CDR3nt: TGTGCCAGCACACCCTCAATGAGGTTCCATGGCTACACCTTC
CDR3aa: CASTPSMRFHGYTF

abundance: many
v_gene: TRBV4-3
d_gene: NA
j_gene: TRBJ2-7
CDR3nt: TGCGCCAGCAGCCAAGGCAGAGCTCGTACTCGGGAGCAGTACTTC
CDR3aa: CASSQGRARTREQYF

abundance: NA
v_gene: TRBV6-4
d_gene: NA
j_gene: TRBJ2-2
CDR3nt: TGTGCCAGCAGTGGGGGAGCGAACACCGGGGAGCTGTTTTTT
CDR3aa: CASSGGANTGELFF